This T cell receptor (beta chain) appears in the sequencing data of a study of a mutant IDH1 vaccine in newly diagnosed glioma. Across the study: Patients under treatment included roughly 60% males and around 38% females and had a mean age of around 40 years. The therapy given earlier, which was standard therapy, consisted of radiotherapy, temozolomide, or both, and most of the patients received both.

Assay used: immunoSEQ multiplex PCR; TCRdb lists only in-frame clones, some missing. The sample contains tens of thousands of clones, around 88% of which appear only once. The time point here: baseline, week 1 (first vaccination visit). Described treatment: pre-vaccination baseline after standard-of-care therapy. This TCR was recovered from a woman aged 18-35 years with glioma. Some clones in this sample may be carry-over from other donors' samples. The input for sequencing was peripheral blood mononuclear cells (PBMCs), taken from a glioma patient treated with radiotherapy, temozolomide or both.

The CDR3: CSVEYLRGRPQETQYF. The CDR3 DNA reads as TGCAGCGTTGAGTACCTCAGGGGGCGTCCTCAAGAGACCCAGTACTTC. The V and J genes are TRBV29-1 and TRBJ2-5, with 8 positions matching TRBD1. CDR3 length: 16 amino acids. Germline V CDR1 and CDR2: SQVTM, ANQGSEA. V shed 3 bases, J shed 2 bases, and the junction held 11 bases outside the gene matches.